This TCR beta chain was recorded in a study of blood T cell repertoires in COVID-19 (dated by TCRdb to 2019 to 2021). Looking at the study overall: Collaborator samples came from the United States, Italy and Spain and covered acute and convalescent phases of COVID-19. The material from the prospective study consisted of cDNA or gDNA derived from T cells, B-cell-depleted T cells, or PBMCs. Subjects who had been exposed to COVID-19, were actively infected with it, or had recovered from it provided the deeply sampled blood TCRbeta repertoires that made up the dataset. A freely available public database, intended as a resource for researchers studying the immune response to SARS-CoV-2, is where the repertoires were released. The samples were drawn from the first 160 participants of the ongoing ImmuneRACE study and from 1,254 subjects provided by 6 global collaborators. Nearly every sample came with metadata listing a de-identified subject ID, COVID-19 status, age in years and sex. HLA class I and class II types, where available, came from metadata supplied by the sample provider rather than from assay-based typing. Results the study describes overall, beyond this receptor: How much clinical and demographic metadata was included differed by source and by participant, and the metadata was provided uncurated.

The immunoSEQ Assay, a bias-controlled multiplex PCR, was used to amplify TCRbeta CDR3 regions from genomic DNA. The authors' pipeline ran thus. The number of nucleated cells in each sample was estimated from the amplification of reference gene primers within the assay. To quantify the absolute abundance of each unique TCRbeta CDR3 rearrangement, sequence reads were collapsed and filtered. For each sample, productive Simpson clonality was calculated as the square root of Simpson's diversity index over productive rearrangements. TCRdb stores this immuneACCESS table with in-frame sequences only. Part of the clones is absent; in the studies checked, under half of the shortfall reflects unresolved V genes, and no reason is known for the rest. V and J calls plus clone size are reproduced from that table; the DNA served to infer D and trimming. In this sample the table shows approximately 110,000 clones, about 85% of which occur a single time. The ten largest account for about 1.6% of the sample.

Trimming at the junction amounts to 6 bases on V and 2 bases on J, and the germline ends lie 7 bases apart. The CDR3 holds 12 amino acids from the cysteine to the phenylalanine. Only the CDR3 part of the read is kept: 36 bases, read in frame from the first base. The germline V gene yields SQVTM for CDR1 and ANQGSEA for CDR2. Of note for this clone: Which antigen it targets is not known. Base quality data are lacking; no much larger clone is found one base away.

Each collaborating institution followed its own protocols to collect whole blood in K2EDTA tubes. For TCRbeta analysis, collaborators shipped samples as frozen whole blood, isolated PBMCs, or DNA extracted from either of those sample types. This receptor was taken from a man aged 45-65 years with acute or convalescent COVID-19. What was sequenced was peripheral blood. The chain is encoded by TRBV29-1 joined to TRBJ1-4, with the D segment identity uncertain. The nucleotides are TGCAGCGTCGGGTTTACTAATGAAAAACTGTTTTTT. The encoded protein is CSVGFTNEKLFF.